This TCR beta chain is from a study of blood T cells in healthy people across ages. This CDR3 has 12 residues. The V end was cut by 1 base, the J end by 6 bases, with 5 bases between. CDR1 and CDR2 from the germline V gene are LGHDT and YNNKEL (reference sequence). This clonotype turned up a few times. Alongside a J-beta primer mix, a sample-barcoded 5' primer served in a second PCR lasting roughly 6 to 12 cycles. TCRdb processed the 5' RACE reads anew with MiXCR; each CDR3 protein has one entry. The data show 750,000 to 850,000 distinct CDR3 sequences, approximately 25% seen once. This sample was also put to use in a study of T cells of mothers and their children. This second report adds: The study recruited a few healthy Caucasian mothers and their six children as donors.

This receptor was obtained from a boy aged 10-17 years in good health. This chain uses TRBV3-1 with TRBJ2-3, with D unresolved. Sequenced: blood. CDR3 nucleotide sequence: TGTGCCAGCAGCCAAGGGGTCGATACGCAGTATTTT. Amino acid sequence: CASSQGVDTQYF.